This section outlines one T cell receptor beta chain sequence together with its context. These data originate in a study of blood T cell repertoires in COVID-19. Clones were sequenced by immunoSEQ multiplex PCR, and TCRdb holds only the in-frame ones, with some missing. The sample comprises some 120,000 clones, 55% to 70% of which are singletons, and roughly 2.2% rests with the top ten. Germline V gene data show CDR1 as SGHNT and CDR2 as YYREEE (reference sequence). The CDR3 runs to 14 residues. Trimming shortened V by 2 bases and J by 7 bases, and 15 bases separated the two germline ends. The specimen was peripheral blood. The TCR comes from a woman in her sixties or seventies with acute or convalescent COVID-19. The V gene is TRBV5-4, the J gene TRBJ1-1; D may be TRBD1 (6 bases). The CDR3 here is CASSFFGGRLEAFF. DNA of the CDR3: TGTGCCAGCAGCTTCTTTGGGGGCCGTCTTGAAGCTTTCTTT.